The next 6 T cell receptor beta chains were all read from a single sample in a study of T cell changes during pregnancy in multiple sclerosis. Produced via immunoSEQ multiplex PCR; TCRdb's table is partial and in-frame only. In the table there are about 98,000 clones, just over 90% of which are singletons. The material was peripheral blood, obtained after pregnancy. The receptors shown here come from a female donor in good health, enrolled as a control in a pregnancy study.

The V and J genes are TRBV18 and TRBJ1-5; no definite D call. Trimming took off 3 bases at V and 0 bases at J, with 6 bases between the two ends. CDR1 KGHSH and CDR2 LQKENI come from the germline V gene. This CDR3 region has 14 residues. CDR3 sequence: CASSPYYSNQPQHF. The CDR3 DNA follows: TGTGCCAGCTCACCCTATTATAGCAATCAGCCCCAGCATTTT.

The CDR3 reads CASNSGTGHEQFF. For the CDR3, the DNA is TGTGCCAGCAATAGCGGGACGGGCCATGAGCAGTTCTTC. The chain is built from TRBV2 and TRBJ2-1; 8 bases are a match to TRBD2. Germline values: CDR1 SNHLY, CDR2 FYNNEI. The CDR3 has 13 residues. V lost 7 bases and J lost 8; bases outside the gene matches: 7.

The rearrangement uses TRBV10-1 and TRBJ2-3; 9 bases map to TRBD2. The V segment lost 6 bases and the J segment 4 bases; nucleotides outside the gene matches: 8. The germline V gene has CDR1 WNHNN and CDR2 SYGVQD (reference sequence). This CDR3 is 15 amino acids long. Here the CDR3 reads CASSTGGGGPDTQYF. CDR3 DNA sequence: TGCGCCAGCAGCACTGGCGGGGGGGGTCCAGATACGCAGTATTTT.

The rearrangement links TRBV19 to TRBJ1-1; D perhaps matches TRBD1 (6 bases). The germline CDR1 and CDR2 sequences are LNHDA and SQIVND (reference sequence). The CDR3 is 13 residues long. The V end was cut by 10 bases, the J end by 5 bases, with 17 bases between. In DNA form, the CDR3 reads TGTGCCACGACACTGACAGGATGGACTGAAGCTTTCTTT. It encodes CATTLTGWTEAFF.

V is TRBV4-2 and J is TRBJ2-3; 7 bases are a match to TRBD2. The CDR3 extends over 18 amino acids. J was trimmed by 5 bases and V by 3 bases; bases with no gene match: 17. Looked up from germline, CDR1 is LGHNA and CDR2 is YNFKEQ. The CDR3 sequence is CASSQRGGGGSGGDTQYF. CDR3 in DNA: TGTGCCAGCAGCCAGAGGGGAGGAGGCGGGAGTGGTGGAGATACGCAGTATTTT.

The CDR3 nucleotides read TGTGCCAGCAGTTTAGGGGGTTCTGGAAACACCATATATTTT. Its protein product is CASSLGGSGNTIYF. The chain recombines TRBV6-5 with TRBJ1-3, with D tentatively TRBD1 (6 bases). Between the trimmed V and J ends, which lost 4 bases and 1 base, there was a span of 8 bases. Looked up from germline, CDR1 is MNHEY and CDR2 is SVGAGI. CDR3 length equals 14 residues.